This T cell receptor (beta chain) was profiled in a study of blood T cell repertoires in COVID-19 (TCRdb year 2020). For the study in its entirety: The collaborator samples originated in the United States, Italy and Spain and spanned the acute and convalescent phases of COVID-19. The prospective study material was composed of cDNA or gDNA derived from T cells, B-cell-depleted T cells, or PBMCs. The dataset comprised deeply sampled blood TCRbeta repertoires from subjects exposed to, actively infected with, or recovered from COVID-19. The repertoires were released in a freely available public database meant as a resource for research on the immune response to SARS-CoV-2. The samples were drawn from the first 160 participants of the ongoing ImmuneRACE study and from 950 to 1,500 subjects provided by 6 global collaborators. Nearly every sample came with metadata listing a de-identified subject ID, COVID-19 status, age in years and sex. Where available, HLA class I and class II types were obtained from metadata supplied by the sample provider rather than from assay-based typing. On the study overall, not on this receptor specifically: How much clinical and demographic metadata was included differed by source and by participant, and the metadata was provided uncurated.

There are 16 amino acids in the CDR3, from cysteine to phenylalanine inclusive. Here the CDR3 DNA is all that survives: 48 bases in frame from base 1. Trimming removed 4 bases from V and 3 bases from J, leaving 15 bases between the germline ends. Worth noting for this clone: Its antigen has not been determined. Base qualities are not recorded, but no much larger clone differs from it by a single base.

Whole blood was collected in K2EDTA tubes by collaborating institutions according to the institutions' own protocols. For TCRbeta analysis, collaborator samples were shipped as frozen whole blood, as isolated PBMCs, or as DNA extracted from either sample type. The immunoSEQ Assay, a bias-controlled multiplex PCR, was used to amplify TCRbeta CDR3 regions from genomic DNA. In the original analysis: The number of nucleated cells in each sample was estimated by amplification of reference gene primers within the assay. To quantify the absolute abundance of each unique TCRbeta CDR3 rearrangement, sequence reads were collapsed and filtered. Productive Simpson clonality was computed per sample as the square root of Simpson's diversity index over productive rearrangements. What TCRdb holds here is the immuneACCESS table cut down to in-frame rearrangements. Part of the clones is not present; checked against another copy, under half of the missing clones reflect an unresolved V gene, and the others are unexplained. V and J calls and clone size follow that table, whereas D and trimming were derived from the DNA. Present in this sample are roughly 110,000 clones, around 80% of which were seen just once. In total, the top ten clones hold 11% to 15% of the sample.

This chain joins TRBV23-1 to TRBJ1-4, with no confident D gene call. TRBV23-1 is treated as an ORF (open reading frame) with a function not yet certain. The sequence came from a woman aged 55 to 70 with acute or convalescent COVID-19. The sample comprised peripheral blood. The nucleotide sequence is TGCGCCAGCAGTCCTTGGTGGGAGGAACCTAATGAAAAACTGTTTTTT. Its protein is CASSPWWEEPNEKLFF.